These T cell receptor beta chains were read from a single sample in a study of blood T cells in healthy people across ages. One entry per CDR3 protein results from TCRdb running MiXCR on the 5' RACE reads. This table has approximately 320,000 distinct CDR3 sequences, roughly 29% appearing once. The material sequenced was blood. The origin of the receptors is a woman aged 65 to 85 in good health. Each CDR3 is given with its conserved first and last residue. D genes are given only for firm matches. Some rows have no size entry. The others give once, few or many, or a class for an expanded clone.

D	size	V	J	CDR3	DNA
NA	NA	TRBV2	TRBJ2-3	CASRSNPGTDTQYF	TGTGCCAGCAGATCCAATCCTGGCACAGATACGCAGTATTTT
NA	NA	TRBV6-5	TRBJ1-4	CASSESPWEKLFF	TGTGCCAGCAGTGAGTCTCCCTGGGAAAAACTGTTTTTT
NA	few	TRBV7-2	TRBJ2-5	CASSFSTKETQYF	TGTGCCAGCAGCTTTTCGACCAAAGAGACCCAGTACTTC
NA	many	TRBV20-1	TRBJ2-7	CSASRDSPYEQYF	TGCAGTGCTAGCCGGGACTCCCCCTACGAGCAGTACTTC
NA	NA	TRBV28	TRBJ2-6	CASSRPRLSGANVLTF	TGTGCCAGCAGTCGCCCTCGTCTCTCTGGGGCCAACGTCCTGACTTTC
NA	NA	TRBV28	TRBJ2-5	CASQASETQYF	TGTGCCAGCCAAGCTTCAGAGACCCAGTACTTC
NA	NA	TRBV20-1	TRBJ2-1	CSARVAEGAGGYNEQFF	TGCAGTGCTAGAGTAGCGGAGGGAGCGGGTGGATACAATGAGCAGTTCTTC
TRBD2	many	TRBV14	TRBJ2-1	CASSQLAGVSNEQFF	TGTGCCAGCAGCCAACTAGCGGGAGTTAGCAATGAGCAGTTCTTC
NA	few	TRBV12-3/TRBV12-4	TRBJ2-3	CATKYKGSTDTQYF	TGTGCCACCAAATACAAGGGTAGCACAGATACGCAGTATTTT
TRBD2	NA	TRBV9	TRBJ2-5	CASSPSNKAGVQETQYF	TGTGCCAGCAGCCCCTCCAACAAAGCGGGAGTTCAAGAGACCCAGTACTTC
NA	once	TRBV29-1	TRBJ2-3	CSVGGPRLDTQYF	TGCAGCGTCGGGGGGCCCCGCCTTGATACGCAGTATTTT
NA	NA	TRBV5-1	TRBJ1-2	CASSRSITGLDYGYTF	TGCGCCAGCAGCCGGTCAATCACAGGGCTCGACTATGGCTACACCTTC
TRBD1	NA	TRBV18	TRBJ1-1	CASSPETGMGSEAFF	TGTGCCAGCTCACCCGAGACAGGGATGGGCTCTGAAGCTTTCTTT
NA	few	TRBV7-3	TRBJ2-2	CASSLTASNAGELFF	TGTGCCAGCAGCTTAACGGCTAGCAACGCCGGGGAGCTGTTTTTT
TRBD2	NA	TRBV29-1	TRBJ2-7	CSVEVSGRSYEQYF	TGCAGCGTTGAAGTCAGCGGGAGGTCCTACGAGCAGTACTTC
NA	NA	TRBV27	TRBJ2-6	CASRYNAFSSGANVLTF	TGTGCCAGCAGGTACAACGCCTTTTCCTCTGGGGCCAACGTCCTGACTTTC
TRBD2	NA	TRBV7-8	TRBJ2-3	CASRREGTDTQYF	TGTGCCAGCAGGAGGGAGGGAACAGATACGCAGTATTTT
NA	few	TRBV28	TRBJ2-4	CASSLAGRNIQYF	TGTGCCAGCAGTCTGGCGGGAAGAAACATTCAGTACTTC
TRBD2	NA	TRBV9	TRBJ2-5	CASSVQGLARGETQYF	TGTGCCAGCAGCGTACAAGGACTAGCGAGGGGGGAGACCCAGTACTTC
TRBD1	NA	TRBV12-3/TRBV12-4	TRBJ1-4	CASRTGGNGEKLFF	TGTGCCAGCAGGACAGGGGGCAACGGTGAAAAACTGTTTTTT
NA	NA	TRBV7-2	TRBJ1-2	CASSPSLGAGGYTF	TGTGCCAGCAGCCCCTCATTGGGGGCGGGAGGCTACACCTTC
NA	NA	TRBV10-3	TRBJ1-6	CAIVDRGYSPLHF	TGTGCCATAGTGGACAGAGGATATTCACCCCTCCACTTT
TRBD2	few	TRBV4-1	TRBJ2-7	CASSQDSAGVTYEQYF	TGCGCCAGCAGCCAAGATTCCGCGGGGGTGACCTACGAGCAGTACTTC
NA	NA	TRBV29-1	TRBJ2-2	CSAGRELNTGELFF	TGCAGCGCAGGACGGGAGTTGAACACCGGGGAGCTGTTTTTT
NA	NA	TRBV5-1	TRBJ2-5	CASSLAQRVETQYF	TGCGCCAGCAGCTTAGCCCAGCGGGTAGAGACCCAGTACTTC
TRBD1	NA	TRBV6-1	TRBJ1-2	CASSDVRDRGNVDYGYTF	TGTGCCAGCAGTGACGTGAGGGACAGGGGGAATGTGGACTATGGCTACACCTTC
TRBD1	NA	TRBV6-1	TRBJ1-5	CASSEGQALGNQPQHF	TGTGCCAGCAGTGAGGGACAGGCCCTTGGCAATCAGCCCCAGCATTTT
NA	NA	TRBV28	TRBJ1-1	CASSLWGLGRPVSGAEAFF	TGTGCCAGCAGTTTATGGGGACTGGGACGCCCGGTGAGTGGCGCTGAAGCTTTCTTT
NA	few	TRBV9	TRBJ2-1	CASSAGGTLKGNEQFF	TGTGCCAGCAGCGCAGGAGGGACTCTAAAAGGCAATGAGCAGTTCTTC
TRBD2	NA	TRBV20-1	TRBJ2-7	CSAETSGPYEQYF	TGCAGTGCTGAGACTAGCGGTCCCTACGAGCAGTACTTC
NA	NA	TRBV2	TRBJ2-7	CASSEAMLGYYEQYF	TGTGCCAGCAGTGAAGCGATGCTGGGGTACTACGAGCAGTACTTC
TRBD2	NA	TRBV4-2	TRBJ2-2	CASSQGGLAGAYTGELFF	TGTGCCAGCAGCCAAGGGGGACTAGCGGGAGCGTACACCGGGGAGCTGTTTTTT
NA	NA	TRBV7-2	TRBJ2-4	CASSPYFRGSIAKNIQYF	TGTGCCAGCAGCCCGTATTTCCGGGGGTCTATAGCCAAAAACATTCAGTACTTC
TRBD2	NA	TRBV10-2	TRBJ2-7	CASSRTSGRAMIAYEQYF	TGCGCCAGCAGTCGGACTAGCGGGAGGGCCATGATCGCCTACGAGCAGTACTTC
TRBD1	NA	TRBV6-5	TRBJ1-2	CASSYQGGLYGYTF	TGTGCCAGCAGTTACCAAGGGGGCTTATATGGCTACACCTTC
NA	NA	TRBV29-1	TRBJ1-1	CSVSSLGSTEAFF	TGCAGCGTTTCAAGCTTAGGGAGCACTGAAGCTTTCTTT
TRBD1	NA	TRBV20-1	TRBJ1-1	CSGQGGRSEAFF	TGCAGTGGACAGGGAGGGAGATCTGAAGCTTTCTTT
NA	NA	TRBV20-1	TRBJ2-4	CSASIVSGPKNIQYF	TGCAGTGCTAGCATCGTATCGGGACCCAAAAACATTCAGTACTTC
TRBD1	many	TRBV4-3	TRBJ1-4	CASSVRLGQGHEKLFF	TGCGCCAGCAGCGTCCGACTTGGACAGGGGCATGAAAAACTGTTTTTT
NA	few	TRBV19	TRBJ2-6	CASMSQFSGANVLTF	TGTGCCAGTATGTCCCAATTTTCTGGGGCCAACGTCCTGACTTTC
NA	many	TRBV7-9	TRBJ2-3	CASSLRQTAADTQYF	TGTGCCAGCAGCCTCCGACAGACGGCGGCAGATACGCAGTATTTT
TRBD2	few	TRBV20-1	TRBJ2-1	CSARKPSGTHNEQFF	TGCAGTGCTAGGAAGCCTAGCGGGACCCACAATGAGCAGTTCTTC
TRBD1	few	TRBV5-4	TRBJ2-5	CASSLLGTEQETQYF	TGTGCCAGCAGCCTACTCGGGACAGAACAAGAGACCCAGTACTTC
TRBD2	few	TRBV10-3	TRBJ2-7	CAISDSSGEQYF	TGTGCCATCAGTGACTCTAGCGGTGAGCAGTACTTC
TRBD2	few	TRBV27	TRBJ2-1	CASSSPLAVSSYNEQFF	TGTGCCAGCAGTTCTCCACTAGCGGTGAGCTCCTACAATGAGCAGTTCTTC
TRBD2	NA	TRBV7-2	TRBJ2-1	CASSFSSGGGSEQFF	TGTGCCAGCAGCTTCTCTAGCGGGGGGGGGAGTGAGCAGTTCTTC
NA	few	TRBV28	TRBJ1-5	CASIRQGKGQPQHF	TGTGCCAGCATCCGTCAGGGAAAGGGTCAGCCCCAGCATTTT
NA	few	TRBV7-9	TRBJ1-4	CASSLEFGQALSNEKLFF	TGTGCCAGCAGCTTAGAGTTTGGGCAAGCGCTTTCTAATGAAAAACTGTTTTTT
TRBD2	NA	TRBV6-5	TRBJ2-2	CASSAGGGTGELFF	TGTGCCAGCAGTGCTGGGGGGGGGACCGGGGAGCTGTTTTTT
NA	NA	TRBV2	TRBJ1-1	CASSDFGGNTEAFF	TGTGCCAGCAGTGATTTTGGGGGGAACACTGAAGCTTTCTTT
TRBD2	once	TRBV7-2	TRBJ2-3	CASTLGGTDTQYF	TGTGCCAGCACCCTCGGGGGGACAGATACGCAGTATTTT
TRBD2	few	TRBV27	TRBJ2-3	CASSFWTSGKAGKTDTQYF	TGTGCCAGCAGTTTCTGGACTAGCGGGAAGGCTGGGAAAACAGATACGCAGTATTTT
TRBD1	many	TRBV7-3	TRBJ2-7	CASSMDRGYEQYF	TGTGCCAGCAGCATGGACAGGGGGTACGAGCAGTACTTC
NA	few	TRBV11-2	TRBJ2-3	CASSINPTSYSRDTQYF	TGTGCCAGCAGCATCAACCCCACTAGTTACTCGAGAGATACGCAGTATTTT
NA	few	TRBV6-1	TRBJ1-4	CASSEGQARGEKLFF	TGTGCCAGCAGTGAAGGCCAGGCACGGGGTGAAAAACTGTTTTTT
TRBD2	NA	TRBV7-3	TRBJ2-1	CASSLGGTSSEQFF	TGTGCCAGCAGCCTAGGGGGGACTAGCAGTGAGCAGTTCTTC
NA	NA	TRBV11-2	TRBJ1-5	CASSLDKNQPQHF	TGTGCCAGCAGTCTCGATAAGAACCAGCCCCAGCATTTT
NA	NA	TRBV7-8	TRBJ2-7	CASSRGGGEQYF	TGTGCCAGCAGTCGAGGGGGAGGCGAGCAGTACTTC
NA	NA	TRBV20-1	TRBJ2-4	CSARDVQIQNIQYF	TGCAGTGCTAGAGATGTTCAAATACAAAACATTCAGTACTTC